This TCR beta chain was documented in a study of early T cells in non-severe SARS-CoV-2 infection. Per the germline V gene, CDR1 is SQVTM and CDR2 is ANQGSEA. The CDR3 consists of 12 residues. V lost 4 bases and J 6 bases, leaving 12 bases between the germline ends. This clonotype has a single count. One entry per CDR3 protein results from TCRdb running MiXCR on the 5' RACE reads. The sample lists some 87,000 distinct CDR3 sequences; around 13% were seen once. The clonotype was recovered from an adult who was a healthcare worker with PCR-confirmed SARS-CoV-2 infection or an uninfected control (not recorded which). The material sequenced was whole blood. The J gene is TRBJ1-2, the V gene TRBV29-1; D not resolved. CDR3 sequence (DNA): TGCAGCGTTGGAGGGCCGAAAAATGGCTACACCTTC. Protein: CSVGGPKNGYTF.